This TCR beta chain was documented in a study of blood T cell repertoires in COVID-19. Overall study: Acute and convalescent COVID-19 samples came from the United States, Italy and Spain. PBMCs, B-cell-depleted T cells, or T cells provided the cDNA or gDNA that made up the material.

Source study methods: Estimation of nucleated cell counts was performed using reference gene primer amplification. Repertoires were generated with immunoSEQ multiplex PCR, while TCRdb's copy carries only in-frame clones and drops some. D and trimming come from the DNA, and the V and J calls and clone size come from that table. The sample carries 310,000 or so clones, roughly 87% recorded once. The receptor was derived from a woman between 45 and 65 years old who had recovered from COVID-19. Sequencing was carried out using peripheral blood.

The CDR3 nucleotides read TGCGCCAGCAGCTTGCACGGGCAGGGGGGTGAAAAACTGTTTTTT. As protein: CASSLHGQGGEKLFF. The V call is TRBV5-1, the J call TRBJ1-4; 7 bases map to TRBD1. Germline trimming cut 1 base from V and 7 bases from J; bases unmatched to any gene: 7. This CDR3 is 15 amino acids long. The V gene's germline CDR1 is SGHRS and CDR2 YFSETQ.